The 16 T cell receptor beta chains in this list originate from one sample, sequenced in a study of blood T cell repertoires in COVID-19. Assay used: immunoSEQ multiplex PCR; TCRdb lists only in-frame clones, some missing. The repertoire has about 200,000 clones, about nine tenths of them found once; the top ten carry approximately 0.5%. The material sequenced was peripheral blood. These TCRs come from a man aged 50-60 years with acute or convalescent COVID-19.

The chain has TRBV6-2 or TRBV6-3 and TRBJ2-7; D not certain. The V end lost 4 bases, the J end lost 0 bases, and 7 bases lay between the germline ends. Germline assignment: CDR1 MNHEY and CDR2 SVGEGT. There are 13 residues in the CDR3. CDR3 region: CASSLHYSYEQYV. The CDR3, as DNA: TGTGCCAGCAGTTTACATTACTCCTACGAGCAGTACGTC.

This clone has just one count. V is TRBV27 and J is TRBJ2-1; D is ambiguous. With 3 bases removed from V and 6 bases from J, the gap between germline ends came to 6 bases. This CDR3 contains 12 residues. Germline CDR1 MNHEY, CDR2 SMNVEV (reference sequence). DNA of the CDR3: TGTGCCAGCAGTTTCGCGCCCAATGAGCAGTTCTTC. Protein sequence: CASSFAPNEQFF.

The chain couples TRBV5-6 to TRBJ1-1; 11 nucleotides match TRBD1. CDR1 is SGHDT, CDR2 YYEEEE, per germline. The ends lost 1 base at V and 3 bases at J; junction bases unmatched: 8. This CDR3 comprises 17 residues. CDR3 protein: CASSLSGTGGWYTEAFF. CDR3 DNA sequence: TGTGCCAGCAGCTTGAGTGGGACAGGGGGTTGGTACACTGAAGCTTTCTTT.

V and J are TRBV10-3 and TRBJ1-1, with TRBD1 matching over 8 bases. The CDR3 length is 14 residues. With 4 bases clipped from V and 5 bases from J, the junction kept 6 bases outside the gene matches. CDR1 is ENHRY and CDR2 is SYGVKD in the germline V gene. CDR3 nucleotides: TGTGCCATCAGTGCTACAGGGGGAAGGACTGAAGCTTTCTTT. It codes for CAISATGGRTEAFF.

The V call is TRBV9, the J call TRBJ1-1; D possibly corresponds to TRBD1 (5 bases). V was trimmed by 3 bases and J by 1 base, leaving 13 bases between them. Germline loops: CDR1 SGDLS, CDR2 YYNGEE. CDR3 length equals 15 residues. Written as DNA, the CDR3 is TGTGCCAGCAGCGCGGGGGTCGCCGAGAACACTGAAGCTTTCTTT. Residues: CASSAGVAENTEAFF.

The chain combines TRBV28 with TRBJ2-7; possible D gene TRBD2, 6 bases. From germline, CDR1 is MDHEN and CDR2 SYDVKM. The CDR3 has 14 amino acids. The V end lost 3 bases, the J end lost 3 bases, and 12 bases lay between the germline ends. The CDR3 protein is CASSLAGTVYEQYV. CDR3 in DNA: TGTGCCAGCAGTTTGGCCGGGACTGTCTACGAGCAGTACGTC.

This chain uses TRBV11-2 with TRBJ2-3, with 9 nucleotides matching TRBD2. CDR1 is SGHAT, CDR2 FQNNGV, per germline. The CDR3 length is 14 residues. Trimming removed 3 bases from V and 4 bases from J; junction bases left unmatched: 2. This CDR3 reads CASSFGGRADTQYF. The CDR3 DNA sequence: TGTGCCAGCAGCTTTGGCGGGAGGGCAGATACGCAGTATTTT.

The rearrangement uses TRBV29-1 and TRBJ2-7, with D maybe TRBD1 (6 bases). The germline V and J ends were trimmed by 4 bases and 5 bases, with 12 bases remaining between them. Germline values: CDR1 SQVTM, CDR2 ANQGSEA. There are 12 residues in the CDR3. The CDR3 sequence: CSVVRGIHEQYV. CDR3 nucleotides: TGCAGCGTTGTTAGGGGGATCCACGAGCAGTACGTC.

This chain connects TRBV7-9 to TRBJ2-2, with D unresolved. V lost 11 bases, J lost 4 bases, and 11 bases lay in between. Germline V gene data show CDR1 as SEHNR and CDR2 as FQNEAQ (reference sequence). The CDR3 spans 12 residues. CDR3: CASPRRTGELFF. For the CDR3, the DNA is TGTGCCTCCCCCCGTCGCACCGGGGAGCTGTTTTTT.

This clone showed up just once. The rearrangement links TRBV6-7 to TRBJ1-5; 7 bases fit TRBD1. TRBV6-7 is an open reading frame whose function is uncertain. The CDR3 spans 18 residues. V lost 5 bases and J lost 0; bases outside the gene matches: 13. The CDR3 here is CASSRPGTAVNSNQPQHF. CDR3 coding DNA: TGTGCCAGCAGTAGACCCGGGACAGCCGTTAATAGCAATCAGCCCCAGCATTTT.

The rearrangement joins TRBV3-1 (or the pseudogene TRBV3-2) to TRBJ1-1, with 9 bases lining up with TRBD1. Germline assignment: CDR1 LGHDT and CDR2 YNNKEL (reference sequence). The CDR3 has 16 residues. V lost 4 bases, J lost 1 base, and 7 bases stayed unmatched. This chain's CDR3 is CASSPGQGRRNTEAFF. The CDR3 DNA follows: TGTGCCAGCAGCCCGGGACAGGGAAGGAGGAACACTGAAGCTTTCTTT.

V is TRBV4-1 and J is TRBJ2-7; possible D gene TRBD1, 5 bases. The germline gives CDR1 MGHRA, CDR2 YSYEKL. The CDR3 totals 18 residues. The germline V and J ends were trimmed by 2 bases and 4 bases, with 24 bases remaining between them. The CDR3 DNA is TGCGCCAGCAGCCAAAGGGATACAGGTTTCCCTTTTGGGTACGAGCAGTACTTC. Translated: CASSQRDTGFPFGYEQYF.

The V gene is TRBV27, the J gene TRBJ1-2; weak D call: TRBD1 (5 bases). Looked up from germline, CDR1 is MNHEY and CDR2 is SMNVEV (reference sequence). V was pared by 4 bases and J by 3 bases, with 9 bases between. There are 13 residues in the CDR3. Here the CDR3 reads CASSSARDYGYTF. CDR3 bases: TGTGCCAGCAGTTCCGCCAGGGACTATGGCTACACCTTC.

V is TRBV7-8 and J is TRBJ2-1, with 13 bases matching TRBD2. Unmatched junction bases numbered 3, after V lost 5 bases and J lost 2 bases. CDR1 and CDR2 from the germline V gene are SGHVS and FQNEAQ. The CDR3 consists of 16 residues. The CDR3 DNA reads TGTGCCAGCAGCCCCGGGACTAGCGGGGCCTACAATGAGCAGTTCTTC. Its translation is CASSPGTSGAYNEQFF.

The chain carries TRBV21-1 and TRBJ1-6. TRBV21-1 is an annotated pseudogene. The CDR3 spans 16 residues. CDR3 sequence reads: CASTQRGLLVNSPLHF. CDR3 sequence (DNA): TGTGCCAGCACCCAGAGGGGACTACTCGTTAATTCACCCCTCCACTTT.

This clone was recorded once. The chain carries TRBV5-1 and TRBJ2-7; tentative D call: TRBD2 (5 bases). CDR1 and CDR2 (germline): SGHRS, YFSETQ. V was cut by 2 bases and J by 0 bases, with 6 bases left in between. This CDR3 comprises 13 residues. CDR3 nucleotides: TGCGCCAGCAGCTTTGGGAGCTCCTACGAGCAGTACTTC. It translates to CASSFGSSYEQYF.